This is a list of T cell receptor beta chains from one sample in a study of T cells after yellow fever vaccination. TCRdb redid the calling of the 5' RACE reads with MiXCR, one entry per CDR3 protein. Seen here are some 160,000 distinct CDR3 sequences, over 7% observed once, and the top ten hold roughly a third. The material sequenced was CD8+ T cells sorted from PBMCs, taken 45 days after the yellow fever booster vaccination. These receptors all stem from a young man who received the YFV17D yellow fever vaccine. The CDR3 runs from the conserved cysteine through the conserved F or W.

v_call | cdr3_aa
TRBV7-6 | CASSSTGGAETQYF
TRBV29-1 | CSVVQGAAQYF
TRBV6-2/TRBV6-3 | CASSYSPGRAWYNEQFF
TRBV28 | CASSPWGLAEYQETQYF
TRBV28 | CASSHTGWVSYEQYF
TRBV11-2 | CASSPFPGGSSTDTQYF
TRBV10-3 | CAISDGGDEKLFF
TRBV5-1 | CASSLDGPNTGELFF
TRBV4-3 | CASSQEGFNTEAFF
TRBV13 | CASRGDGETQYF
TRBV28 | CASSPLGEGETQYF
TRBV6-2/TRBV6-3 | CATARGSDADTQYF
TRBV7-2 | CASSLATGGNQPQHF
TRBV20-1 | CSASSPHSGSNTGELFF
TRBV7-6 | CASSQQGWTDTQYF
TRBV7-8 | CASSAQGPTDTQYF
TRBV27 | CASSSSGGGGTNEKLFF
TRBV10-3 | CAISESIAGGHNEQFF
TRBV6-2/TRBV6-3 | CASTKDRGRHGELFF
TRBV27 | CASTSIPGLNYGYTF
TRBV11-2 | CASSLDARANTEAFF
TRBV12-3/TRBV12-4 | CASSFGDTQYF
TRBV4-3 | CASSQLLEGTGNTGELFF
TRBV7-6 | CASSLKPDSYTDTQYF
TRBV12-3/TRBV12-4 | CASSTDSGNEQFF
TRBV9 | CASSVGQENPDGYTF
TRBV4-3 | CASSQDFGSFGTDTQYF